This TCR beta chain was observed in a study of T cells in localized non-small cell lung cancer. Worth noting for this clone: The target antigen is unknown.

The protocol was immunoSEQ multiplex PCR, while the TCRdb copy is restricted to in-frame clones and leaves out a portion. Among tens of thousands of clones listed, approximately 90% were seen once. Whole-study results and caveats: Longer overall survival accompanied higher blood T cell density. Uninvolved adjacent lung showed the highest T cell clonality, exceeding tumor.

V was pared by 5 bases and J by 0 bases, with 11 bases between. The CDR3 sequence is 15 residues long. Germline assignment: CDR1 MNHEY and CDR2 SVGAGI. This chain uses TRBV6-5 with TRBJ2-1; the D is unclear. The TCR comes from a female donor aged 60 or older with stage I lung adenocarcinoma. The sequenced sample was peripheral blood, obtained before any cancer treatment. This chain's CDR3 is CASSLQDPSYNEQFF. The CDR3 coding sequence is TGTGCCAGCAGTCTCCAGGACCCCTCCTACAATGAGCAGTTCTTC.